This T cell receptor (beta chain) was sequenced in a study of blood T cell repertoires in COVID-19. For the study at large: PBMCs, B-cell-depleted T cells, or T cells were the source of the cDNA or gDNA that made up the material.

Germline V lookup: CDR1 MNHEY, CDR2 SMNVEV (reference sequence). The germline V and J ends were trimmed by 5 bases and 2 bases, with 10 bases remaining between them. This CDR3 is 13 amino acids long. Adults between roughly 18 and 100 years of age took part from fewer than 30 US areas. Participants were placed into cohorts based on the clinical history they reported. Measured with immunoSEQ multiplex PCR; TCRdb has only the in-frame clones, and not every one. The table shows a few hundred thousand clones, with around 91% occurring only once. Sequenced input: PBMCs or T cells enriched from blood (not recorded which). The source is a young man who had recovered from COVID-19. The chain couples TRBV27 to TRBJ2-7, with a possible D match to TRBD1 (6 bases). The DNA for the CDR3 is TGTGCCAGCAGTGGGGGCCGAACCTACGAGCAGTACTTC. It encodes CASSGGRTYEQYF.